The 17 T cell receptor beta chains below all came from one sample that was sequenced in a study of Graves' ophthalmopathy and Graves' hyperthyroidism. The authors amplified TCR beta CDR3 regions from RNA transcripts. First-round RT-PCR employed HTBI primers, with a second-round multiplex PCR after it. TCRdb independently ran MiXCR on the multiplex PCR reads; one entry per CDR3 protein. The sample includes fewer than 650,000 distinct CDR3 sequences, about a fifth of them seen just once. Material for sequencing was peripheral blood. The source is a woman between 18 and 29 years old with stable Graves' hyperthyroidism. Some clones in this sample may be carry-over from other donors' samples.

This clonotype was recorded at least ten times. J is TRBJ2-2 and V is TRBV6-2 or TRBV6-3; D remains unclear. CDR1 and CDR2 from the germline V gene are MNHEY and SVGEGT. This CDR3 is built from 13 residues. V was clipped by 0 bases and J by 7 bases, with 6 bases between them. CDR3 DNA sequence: TGTGCCAGCAGTTACTCTCTGGACGGGGAGCTGTTTTTT. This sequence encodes CASSYSLDGELFF.

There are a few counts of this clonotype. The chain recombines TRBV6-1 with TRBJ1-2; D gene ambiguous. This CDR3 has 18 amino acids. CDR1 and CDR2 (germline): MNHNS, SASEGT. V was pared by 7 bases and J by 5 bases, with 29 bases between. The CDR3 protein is CASTEGFLRAAHIYGYTF. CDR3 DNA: TGTGCCAGCACCGAAGGGTTTCTCCGAGCAGCCCATATATATGGCTACACCTTC.

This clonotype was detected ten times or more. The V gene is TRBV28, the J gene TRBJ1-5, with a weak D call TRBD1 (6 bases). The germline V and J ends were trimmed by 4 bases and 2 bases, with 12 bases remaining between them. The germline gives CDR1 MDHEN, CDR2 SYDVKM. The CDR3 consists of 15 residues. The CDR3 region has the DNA TGTGCCAGCAGTTCCCAGGGGAGGGGCAATCAGCCCCAGCATTTT. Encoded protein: CASSSQGRGNQPQHF.

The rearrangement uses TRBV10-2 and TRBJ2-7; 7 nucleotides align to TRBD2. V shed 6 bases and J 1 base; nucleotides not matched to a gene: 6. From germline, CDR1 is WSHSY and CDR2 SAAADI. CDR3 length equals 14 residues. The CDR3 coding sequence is TGCGCCAGCAGCGGACGACTAGCATCCTACGAGCAGTACTTC. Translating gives CASSGRLASYEQYF.

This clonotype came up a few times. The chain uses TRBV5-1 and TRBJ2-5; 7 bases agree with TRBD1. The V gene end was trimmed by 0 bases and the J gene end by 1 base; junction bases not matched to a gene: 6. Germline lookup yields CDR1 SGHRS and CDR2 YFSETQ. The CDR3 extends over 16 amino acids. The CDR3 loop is CASSLGRDSFQETQYF. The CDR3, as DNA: TGCGCCAGCAGCTTGGGACGGGACAGCTTCCAAGAGACCCAGTACTTC.

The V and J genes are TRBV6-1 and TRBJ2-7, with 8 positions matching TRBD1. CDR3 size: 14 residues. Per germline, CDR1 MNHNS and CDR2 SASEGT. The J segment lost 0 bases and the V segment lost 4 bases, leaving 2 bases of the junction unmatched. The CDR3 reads CASSGDRFSYEQYF. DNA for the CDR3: TGTGCCAGCAGTGGGGACAGGTTCTCCTACGAGCAGTACTTC.

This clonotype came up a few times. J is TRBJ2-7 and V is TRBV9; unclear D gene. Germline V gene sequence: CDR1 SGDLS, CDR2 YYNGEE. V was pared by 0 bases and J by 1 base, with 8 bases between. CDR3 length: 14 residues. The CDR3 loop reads CASSVGSQSYEQYF. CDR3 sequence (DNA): TGTGCCAGCAGCGTAGGGAGTCAGTCCTACGAGCAGTACTTC.

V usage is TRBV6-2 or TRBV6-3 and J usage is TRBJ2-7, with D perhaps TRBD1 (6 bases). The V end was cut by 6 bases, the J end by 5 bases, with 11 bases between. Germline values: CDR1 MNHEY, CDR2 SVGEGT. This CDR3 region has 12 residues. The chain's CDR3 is CASRRTGNEQYF. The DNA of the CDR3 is TGTGCCAGCAGGAGAACAGGGAACGAGCAGTACTTC.

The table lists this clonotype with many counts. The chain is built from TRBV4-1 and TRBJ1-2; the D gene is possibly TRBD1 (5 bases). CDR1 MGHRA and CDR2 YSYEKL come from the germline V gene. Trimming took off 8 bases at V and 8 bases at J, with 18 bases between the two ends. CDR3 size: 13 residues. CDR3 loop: CASQSTGGHGYTF. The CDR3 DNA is TGCGCCAGCCAAAGCACAGGAGGGCACGGCTACACCTTC.

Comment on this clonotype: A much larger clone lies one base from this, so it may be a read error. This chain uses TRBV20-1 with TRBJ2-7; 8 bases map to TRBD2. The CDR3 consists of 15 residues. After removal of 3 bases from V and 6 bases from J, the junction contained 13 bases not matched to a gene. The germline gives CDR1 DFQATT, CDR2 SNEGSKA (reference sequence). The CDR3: CSASMVAGSRGEQYF. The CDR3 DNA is TGCAGTGCTAGTATGGTAGCGGGGTCCCGCGGCGAGCAGTACTTC.

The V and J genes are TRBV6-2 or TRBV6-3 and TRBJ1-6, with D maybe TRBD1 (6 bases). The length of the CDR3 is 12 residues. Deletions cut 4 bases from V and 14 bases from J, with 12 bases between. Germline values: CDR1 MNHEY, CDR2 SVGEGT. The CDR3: CASSWTEGTLHF. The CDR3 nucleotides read TGTGCCAGCAGTTGGACAGAGGGGACCCTCCACTTT.

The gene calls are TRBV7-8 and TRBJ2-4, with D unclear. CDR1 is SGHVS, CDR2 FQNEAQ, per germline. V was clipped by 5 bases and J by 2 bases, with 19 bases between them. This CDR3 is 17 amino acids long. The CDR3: CASSPTEWPGSKNIQYF. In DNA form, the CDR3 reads TGTGCCAGCAGCCCTACAGAGTGGCCTGGATCCAAAAACATTCAGTACTTC.

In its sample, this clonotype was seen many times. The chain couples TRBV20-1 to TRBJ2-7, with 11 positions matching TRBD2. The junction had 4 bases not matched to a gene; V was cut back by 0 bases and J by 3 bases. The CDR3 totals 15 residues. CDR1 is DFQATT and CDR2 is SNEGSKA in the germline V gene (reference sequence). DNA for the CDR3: TGCAGTGCTAGAGATGTACTAGCGGGGGACTACGAGCAGTACTTC. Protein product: CSARDVLAGDYEQYF.

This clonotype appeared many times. Written as DNA, the CDR3 is TGTGCCAGCAGTTTAGCCCCTCGGGGGGCGATTGACTATGGCTACACCTTC. This translates into CASSLAPRGAIDYGYTF. V and J are TRBV12-3 or TRBV12-4 and TRBJ1-2; a weak D match, TRBD1 (6 bases). V dropped 0 bases and J dropped 3 bases, with 17 bases sitting between them. There are 17 residues in the CDR3.

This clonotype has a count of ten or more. As DNA, the CDR3 is TGTGCCAGCAGTGTTCAGGGACTCTACGAGCAGTACTTC. Encoded protein: CASSVQGLYEQYF. V and J are TRBV12-3 or TRBV12-4 and TRBJ2-7, with D perhaps matching TRBD2 (6 bases). The CDR3 runs to 13 residues. Between the trimmed V and J ends, which lost 5 bases and 3 bases, there was a span of 11 bases.

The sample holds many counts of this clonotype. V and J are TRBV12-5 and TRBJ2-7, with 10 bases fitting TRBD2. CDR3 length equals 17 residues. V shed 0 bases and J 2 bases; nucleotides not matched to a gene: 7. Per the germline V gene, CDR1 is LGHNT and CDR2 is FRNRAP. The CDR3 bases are TGTGCTAGTGGTTTGGTAGGACTAGCGGAAGCGCCCTACGAGCAGTACTTC. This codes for CASGLVGLAEAPYEQYF.

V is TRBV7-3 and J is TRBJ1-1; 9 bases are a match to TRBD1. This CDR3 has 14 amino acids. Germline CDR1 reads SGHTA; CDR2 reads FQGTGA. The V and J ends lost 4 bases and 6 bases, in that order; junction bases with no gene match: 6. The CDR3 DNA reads TGTGCCAGCAGCTCGGGACAGGGAATCTCTGAAGCTTTCTTT. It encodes CASSSGQGISEAFF.